Listed below are T cell receptor beta chains from one sample, sequenced in a study of molecular identifiers for immune sequencing clone quantification. TCRdb re-analysed the PCR reads in MiXCR, keeping a single row per CDR3 protein. Of some 320,000 distinct CDR3 sequences in the sample, 24% are singletons; the top ten hold 0.65% to 0.95%. Sequencing was done on a sample of naive CD8+ T cells from blood, with Jurkat cell RNA spiked in. These receptors originate from a human donor in good health. Some libraries in this study had Jurkat cell RNA spiked in. Both conserved end residues are part of each CDR3. A D gene is named only where the DNA matches it firmly. Size tells how often a clone was seen (once, few, many) or the class of an expanded clone, and some rows leave it out.

j_gene	abundance	v_gene	len	d_gene	CDR3aa	CDR3nt
TRBJ2-7	many	TRBV2	12	NA	CASSPLGSEQYF	TGTGCCAGCAGTCCTCTAGGATCCGAGCAGTACTTC
TRBJ2-6	few	TRBV4-1	18	NA	CASSHFVDGGGPANVLTF	TGCGCCAGCAGCCACTTCGTTGACGGAGGGGGTCCGGCCAACGTCCTGACTTTC
TRBJ1-1	NA	TRBV9	14	NA	CASSVEAEGTEAFF	TGTGCCAGCAGCGTAGAGGCAGAGGGTACTGAAGCTTTCTTT
TRBJ2-3	few	TRBV7-3	15	TRBD2	CASSLTSGTTDTQYF	TGTGCCAGCAGCTTAACTAGCGGGACCACAGATACGCAGTATTTT
TRBJ2-7	NA	TRBV19	17	NA	CASSTGTDLRITYEQYF	TGTGCCAGTAGTACCGGGACGGACTTAAGAATCACCTACGAGCAGTACTTC
TRBJ2-1	many	TRBV7-2	19	TRBD2	CASSLVVALAGAPYNEQFF	TGTGCCAGCAGCTTAGTCGTAGCCCTAGCGGGGGCCCCCTACAATGAGCAGTTCTTC
TRBJ1-1	many	TRBV7-9	16	NA	CASSLDQGRGGTEAFF	TGTGCCAGCAGCTTAGATCAGGGGAGAGGAGGCACTGAAGCTTTCTTT
TRBJ1-2	NA	TRBV2	13	NA	CASEAAINYGYTF	TGTGCCAGCGAAGCGGCCATAAACTATGGCTACACCTTC
TRBJ2-7	few	TRBV19	15	NA	CASSFGRGQSYEQYF	TGTGCCAGTAGTTTTGGCAGGGGACAATCCTACGAGCAGTACTTC
TRBJ2-5	NA	TRBV12-3/TRBV12-4	14	NA	CARSWTSLRETQYF	TGTGCCCGCAGTTGGACGAGTCTCCGAGAGACCCAGTACTTC
TRBJ1-5	NA	TRBV4-3	16	NA	CASSQTPWASDQPQHF	TGCGCCAGCAGCCAAACCCCGTGGGCGAGCGATCAGCCCCAGCATTTT
TRBJ2-3	NA	TRBV27	18	TRBD2	CASSLLVSGLAVTDTQYF	TGTGCCAGCAGTTTATTAGTCTCGGGACTAGCGGTCACAGATACGCAGTATTTT
TRBJ2-7	few	TRBV19	14	TRBD1	CASSIQGQQYEQYF	TGTGCCAGTAGTATTCAGGGACAGCAATACGAGCAGTACTTC
TRBJ1-5	many	TRBV28	17	NA	CASSLWGGQISNQPQHF	TGTGCCAGCAGTTTATGGGGGGGGCAGATTAGCAATCAGCCCCAGCATTTT
TRBJ2-7	NA	TRBV27	15	TRBD1	CASSPTGGLIYEQYF	TGTGCCAGCAGCCCGACAGGGGGTCTGATCTACGAGCAGTACTTC
TRBJ1-4	NA	TRBV2	14	TRBD1	CASGERDRVEKLFF	TGTGCCAGCGGTGAAAGGGACAGGGTCGAAAAACTGTTTTTT
TRBJ2-7	many	TRBV29-1	13	NA	CSVTPGTSYEQYF	TGCAGCGTTACCCCCGGAACCTCCTACGAGCAGTACTTC
TRBJ2-1	NA	TRBV7-9	16	TRBD2	CASSSLAGGPLNEQFF	TGTGCCAGCAGCTCTTTAGCGGGAGGGCCGCTTAATGAGCAGTTCTTC
TRBJ2-7	many	TRBV11-2	14	NA	CASSLAPPAYEQYF	TGTGCCAGCAGCTTAGCGCCCCCTGCCTACGAGCAGTACTTC
TRBJ2-3	many	TRBV7-2	17	NA	CASSLGVRDGDTDTQYF	TGTGCCAGCAGCTTAGGGGTCCGGGACGGGGACACAGATACGCAGTATTTT
TRBJ2-7	many	TRBV20-1	14	NA	CSARSPGTSYEQYF	TGCAGTGCTCGATCCCCCGGGACATCCTACGAGCAGTACTTC
TRBJ1-2	NA	TRBV12-3/TRBV12-4	14	NA	CASSEIQYNYGYTF	TGTGCCAGCAGTGAAATACAGTACAATTATGGCTACACCTTC
TRBJ1-5	many	TRBV5-6	18	TRBD1	CASSLYTGGLRNNQPQHF	TGTGCCAGCAGCTTGTATACAGGGGGCTTGAGGAATAATCAGCCCCAGCATTTT
TRBJ1-1	few	TRBV27	13	NA	CASSVQWNTEAFF	TGTGCCAGCAGTGTCCAGTGGAACACTGAAGCTTTCTTT
TRBJ2-3	many	TRBV24-1	14	NA	CATGTATSTDTQYF	TGTGCCACCGGGACGGCTACTAGCACAGATACGCAGTATTTT
TRBJ2-7	NA	TRBV4-3	15	NA	CASSQERARPYEQYF	TGCGCCAGCAGCCAAGAACGGGCGCGACCCTACGAGCAGTACTTC
TRBJ2-7	many	TRBV20-1	11	NA	CSARVINEQYF	TGCAGTGCTAGAGTCATCAACGAGCAGTACTTC
TRBJ2-7	few	TRBV20-1	15	TRBD2	CSARDLAGGLYEQYF	TGCAGTGCTCGGGACTTAGCGGGGGGCCTCTACGAGCAGTACTTC
TRBJ2-4	few	TRBV12-3/TRBV12-4	17	TRBD2	CASSFNSGGVAKNIQYF	TGTGCCAGCAGTTTCAATAGCGGGGGAGTAGCCAAAAACATTCAGTACTTC
TRBJ2-5	many	TRBV6-5	15	NA	CASTTQGLDQETQYF	TGTGCCAGCACCACTCAGGGACTTGACCAAGAGACCCAGTACTTC
TRBJ1-1	many	TRBV7-9	15	TRBD1	CASSSAGDRNTEAFF	TGTGCCAGCAGCTCCGCGGGGGACAGGAACACTGAAGCTTTCTTT
TRBJ1-1	few	TRBV5-3	16	NA	CASSQSPGLGDTEAFF	TGTGCCAGCAGCCAGAGCCCTGGCTTAGGGGACACTGAAGCTTTCTTT
TRBJ2-2	NA	TRBV20-1	15	NA	CSARVAETNTGELFF	TGCAGTGCTAGAGTAGCGGAAACGAACACCGGGGAGCTGTTTTTT
TRBJ2-7	many	TRBV7-3	14	TRBD2	CASSLSSGSYEQYF	TGTGCCAGCAGCTTAAGTAGCGGGAGTTACGAGCAGTACTTC
TRBJ2-6	NA	TRBV5-1	12	NA	CASSEGANVLTF	TGCGCCAGCAGCGAAGGGGCCAACGTCCTGACTTTC
TRBJ2-2	many	TRBV4-3	19	NA	CASSQVGAWDRIGTGELFF	TGCGCCAGCAGCCAAGTTGGGGCGTGGGATAGAATAGGGACCGGGGAGCTGTTTTTT
TRBJ1-6	NA	TRBV25-1	14	NA	CASSESGANSPLHF	TGTGCCAGCAGTGAATCAGGGGCTAATTCACCCCTCCACTTT